The 18 T cell receptor beta chains reported below all come from one sample, sequenced in a study of blood T cell repertoires in COVID-19. Here immunoSEQ multiplex PCR was the method, and the copy in TCRdb shows in-frame clones only, minus some. This sample has under 100,000 clones; approximately 81% occur once, and the top ten carry 20% to 30%. Sequencing input: peripheral blood. The receptors originated from a man at least 80 years old with active or convalescent COVID-19.

In DNA form, the CDR3 reads TGTGCCAGCAGTTGGGAGGACGGGCCTGAAGCTTTCTTT. Amino acids: CASSWEDGPEAFF. The V gene is TRBV12-3 or TRBV12-4, the J gene TRBJ1-1; D call uncertain. The CDR3 is 13 amino acids. V dropped 4 bases and J dropped 6 bases, with 12 bases sitting between them.

V gene TRBV5-8 combines with J gene TRBJ2-1; 12 bases are a match to TRBD2. Looked up from germline, CDR1 is SGHTS and CDR2 is YDEGEE. The CDR3 runs to 16 residues. V lost 0 bases and J lost 8; bases outside the gene matches: 6. The CDR3 region has the DNA TGTGCCAGCAGCTTGGGTCTAGCGGGGGGGCAAGATGAGCAGTTCTTC. Translation gives CASSLGLAGGQDEQFF.

The genes are TRBV27 and TRBJ1-5; the D is unclear. Germline V gives CDR1 MNHEY, CDR2 SMNVEV (reference sequence). V was clipped by 5 bases and J by 4 bases, with 15 bases between them. This CDR3 contains 15 residues. The CDR3 bases are TGTGCCAGCAGTCAAAACGCAGGAATAAATCAGCCCCAGCATTTT. It is translated as CASSQNAGINQPQHF.

The rearrangement joins TRBV29-1 to TRBJ1-1; weak D call: TRBD1 (6 bases). Trimming stripped 3 bases from V and 4 bases from J, with 21 bases between. The germline gives CDR1 SQVTM, CDR2 ANQGSEA. CDR3 length equals 16 residues. CDR3: CSVDPGTSGSATEAFF. In DNA, the CDR3 is TGCAGCGTTGATCCCGGGACATCGGGGTCGGCCACTGAAGCTTTCTTT.

The chain recombines TRBV6-6 with TRBJ2-7; D may be TRBD1 (5 bases). Per the germline V gene, CDR1 is MNHNY and CDR2 is SVGAGI (reference sequence). The CDR3 has 13 residues. The ends were cut back, 8 bases at V and 0 bases at J, with 11 bases in the middle. The CDR3 DNA reads TGTGCCAGCGGACACATTCCCTCCTACGAGCAGTACTTC. This encodes CASGHIPSYEQYF.

This chain's CDR3 is CASSNRGTNTGELFF. Written as DNA, the CDR3 is TGCGCCAGCAGCAACAGGGGGACAAACACCGGGGAGCTGTTTTTT. The chain has TRBV5-1 and TRBJ2-2; 8 nucleotides align to TRBD1. In germline, CDR1 is SGHRS, CDR2 YFSETQ. The length of the CDR3 is 15 residues. With V trimmed by 4 bases and J by 2 bases, 4 bases remained unmatched. Looking up the rest from reference TRBV5-1 and TRBJ2-2 gives the full variable domain: KAGVTQTPRYLIKTRGQQVTLSCSPISGHRSVSWYQQTPGQGLQFLFEYFSETQRNKGNFPGRFSGRQFSNSRSEMNVSTLELGDSALYLCASSNRGTNTGELFFGEGSRLTVL.

V is TRBV9 and J is TRBJ1-3; a weak D match, TRBD1 (5 bases). The CDR3 runs 12 residues. Trimming removed 4 bases from V and 7 bases from J, with 9 bases in between. Per the germline V gene, CDR1 is SGDLS and CDR2 is YYNGEE. CDR3 nucleotide sequence: TGTGCCAGCAGCCGGAGGGGCAACACCATATATTTT. This gives the protein CASSRRGNTIYF.

The chain employs TRBV5-5 and TRBJ1-2, with D possibly being TRBD1 (5 bases). CDR3 length equals 16 residues. The germline V gene has CDR1 SGHKS and CDR2 YYEKEE (reference sequence). The V and J ends lost 4 bases and 8 bases respectively, with 24 bases between them. The CDR3 nucleotides are TGTGCCAGCAGCACGGACTTCGACTGGAGGGGAGGCGGCTACACCTTC. This codes for CASSTDFDWRGGGYTF. Filled out from reference TRBV5-5 and TRBJ1-2, the complete variable domain reads DAGVTQSPTHLIKTRGQQVTLRCSPISGHKSVSWYQQVLGQGPQFIFQYYEKEERGRGNFPDRFSARQFPNYSSELNVNALLLGDSALYLCASSTDFDWRGGGYTFGSGTRLTVV.

The CDR3 DNA is TGTGCCAGCAGCCCGAGGGGGGAAGCTTTCTTT. Its protein product is CASSPRGEAFF. V is TRBV9 and J is TRBJ1-1, with D tentatively TRBD1 (6 bases). V shed 4 bases and J shed 8 bases, with 9 bases lying between them. CDR1 SGDLS and CDR2 YYNGEE come from the germline V gene. The CDR3 sequence is 11 residues long.

The DNA for the CDR3 is TGTGCCAGCAGCTTAAACAGAAATGAAAAACTGTTTTTT. Amino acid sequence: CASSLNRNEKLFF. The gene calls are TRBV7-2 and TRBJ1-4, with D uncertain. Germline V gives CDR1 SGHTA, CDR2 FQGNSA. CDR3 length: 13 residues. Trimming cost V 2 bases and J 5 bases, with 6 bases left between them.

This clone was seen just once. This rearrangement joins TRBV10-3 to TRBJ2-3; 8 bases line up with TRBD2. Germline V gene lookup returns CDR1 ENHRY and CDR2 SYGVKD. V shed 4 bases, J shed 6 bases, and the junction held 6 bases outside the gene matches. The CDR3 sequence is 14 residues long. The DNA for the CDR3 is TGTGCCATCAGTGCGACGGGGGGGTGGGATACGCAGTATTTT. Translating it yields CAISATGGWDTQYF.

The rearrangement joins TRBV7-9 to TRBJ2-1; 12 nucleotides match TRBD2. V gave up 3 bases and J gave up 7 bases; unmatched junction bases: 4. Germline-derived CDR1 and CDR2 are SEHNR and FQNEAQ (reference sequence). This CDR3 has 15 amino acids. CDR3 DNA: TGTGCCAGCAGCTTTTGGACTAGCGGGGTGAATGAGCAGTTCTTC. Residues: CASSFWTSGVNEQFF. Full variable domain (rest looked up from reference TRBV7-9 and TRBJ2-1): DTGVSQNPRHKITKRGQNVTFRCDPISEHNRLYWYRQTLGQGPEFLTYFQNEAQLEKSRLLSDRFSAERPKGSFSTLEIQRTEQGDSAMYLCASSFWTSGVNEQFFGPGTRLTVL.

This clone occurred once. V gene TRBV12-3 or TRBV12-4 combines with J gene TRBJ2-1, with TRBD1 as a possible D gene (6 bases). V was shortened by 6 bases and J by 6 bases, with 12 bases between the two germline ends. CDR3 length: 13 residues. In DNA, the CDR3 is TGTGCCAGCAGAAGAAACAGGGTCAATGAGCAGTTCTTC. As protein: CASRRNRVNEQFF.

CDR3 in amino acids: CASSFPPPKSPLHF. The CDR3 nucleotides read TGTGCCAGCAGTTTTCCCCCCCCAAAATCACCCCTCCACTTT. The chain employs TRBV28 and TRBJ1-6; D not certain. The CDR3 sequence is 14 residues long. V gave up 3 bases and J gave up 10 bases, with 13 bases separating them. Germline V gene sequence: CDR1 MDHEN, CDR2 SYDVKM.

V gene TRBV3-1 (or the pseudogene TRBV3-2) combines with J gene TRBJ2-5; D is unresolved. Germline CDR1 and CDR2: LGHDT and YNNKEL (reference sequence). This CDR3 region has 12 residues. Trimming left V 4 bases short and J 1 base short, with 4 bases between. CDR3 sequence: CASSPRQETQYF. The CDR3 nucleotides are TGTGCCAGCAGCCCCCGCCAAGAGACCCAGTACTTC.

This sequence joins TRBV27 and TRBJ2-1; 7 nucleotides align to TRBD1. V was pared by 5 bases and J by 4 bases, with 14 bases of the junction left unmatched. The length of the CDR3 is 17 residues. Germline CDR1 MNHEY, CDR2 SMNVEV (reference sequence). As DNA, the CDR3 is TGTGCCAGCAGTCCTGCGACAGGGACGGGATTTTACAATGAGCAGTTCTTC. Translating it yields CASSPATGTGFYNEQFF.

The genes are TRBV5-6 and TRBJ1-5; perhaps TRBD1 as D (5 bases). V was clipped by 3 bases and J by 6 bases, with 10 bases between them. This CDR3 is built from 13 residues. Germline CDR1 SGHDT, CDR2 YYEEEE. CDR3 amino acids: CASSSGGVQPQHF. The CDR3 coding sequence is TGTGCCAGCAGCTCGGGAGGGGTTCAGCCCCAGCATTTT.

The chain uses TRBV5-8 and TRBJ2-1, with 11 bases that match TRBD2. The CDR3 contains 16 residues. Germline-derived CDR1 and CDR2 are SGHTS and YDEGEE. Unmatched junction bases numbered 9, after V lost 3 bases and J lost 7 bases. The CDR3 DNA sequence: TGTGCCAGCAGCTCCGGGATAGCGGGGGGGTGGAATGAGCAGTTCTTC. Translation: CASSSGIAGGWNEQFF.